The T cell receptor (beta chain) described here comes from a study of shared clonotypes between healthy human individuals. Study context: Three plates each covered CD4 naive and memory; CD8 naive two, CD8 memory one.

Sequencing used immunoSEQ multiplex PCR; TCRdb keeps in-frame clones, though not all of them. The sample carries under 600,000 clones, about 97% recorded once. CDR3 length: 17 amino acids. V lost 1 base and J 0 bases, leaving 10 bases between the germline ends. Germline values: CDR1 SEHNR, CDR2 FQNEAQ (reference sequence). The V gene is TRBV7-9, the J gene TRBJ2-6; unclear D gene. The TCR sequence derives from a woman in her 30s in good health. The source material was naive CD4+ T cells sorted from blood. The subset: CD45RA+ positively selected. The CDR3 DNA is TGTGCCAGCAGCTTAGTTAGGCGGAACTCTGGGGCCAACGTCCTGACTTTC. Its translation: CASSLVRRNSGANVLTF.